The rows below give T cell receptor beta chains drawn from one sample of a study of blood T cell repertoires in COVID-19. Method: immunoSEQ multiplex PCR; TCRdb's copy keeps in-frame clones and lacks some. The table lists about 100,000 clones, 65% to 85% of them singletons. Sequenced material: peripheral blood. Receptor source: a man aged 70 or older with active or convalescent COVID-19. Both conserved end residues are part of each CDR3. A D gene is named only where the DNA matches it firmly. Size tells how often a clone was seen (once, few, many) or the class of an expanded clone, and some rows leave it out.

>TRBV18|-|TRBJ1-1|-
TGTGCCAGCACCATCAGCGAGGACACTGAAGCTTTCTTT
CASTISEDTEAFF
>TRBV6-5|-|TRBJ2-1|-
TGTGCTGTGGGGCAGGGGTACAATGAGCAGTTCTTC
CAVGQGYNEQFF
>TRBV2|TRBD2|TRBJ2-5|-
TGTGCCAGCAGTGGGACTAGCGGGGAAGAGACCCAGTACTTC
CASSGTSGEETQYF
>TRBV15|-|TRBJ1-2|-
TGTGCCACCAGTACCAGGGGAGGGTCTAACTATGGCTACACCTTC
CATSTRGGSNYGYTF
>TRBV3-1/TRBV3-2|TRBD1|TRBJ1-3|-
TGTGCCAGCAGCCACCGGGGCAGGGGGTCTGGAAACACCATATATTTT
CASSHRGRGSGNTIYF
>TRBV7-6|-|TRBJ2-1|-
TGTGCCAGCAGCACCACCCTAGCGAGTCGGAATGAGCAGTTCTTC
CASSTTLASRNEQFF
>TRBV6-2/TRBV6-3|TRBD1|TRBJ1-1|-
TGTGCCAGCAGTTACGCCACAGGGGGACAGGGGAGAACTGAAGCTTTCTTT
CASSYATGGQGRTEAFF
>TRBV5-8|TRBD2|TRBJ2-3|-
TGTGCCAGCAGCCCCAAGCGGACTAGCGGGGGCACCGATACGCAGTATTTT
CASSPKRTSGGTDTQYF
>TRBV7-8|-|TRBJ2-1|medium-sized
TGTGCCAGCAGCTCCAGGGCCCCTTTGGCGGGAACAAGCTCCTACAATGAGCAGTTCTTC
CASSSRAPLAGTSSYNEQFF
>TRBV5-4|-|TRBJ1-1|-
TGTGCCAGCAGCTTGGAGGGGGGGTCGAACACTGAAGCTTTCTTT
CASSLEGGSNTEAFF
>TRBV7-2|TRBD1|TRBJ1-6|-
TGTGCCAGCAGTCCAGGACAGGGAACTTCGCCCCTCCACTTT
CASSPGQGTSPLHF
>TRBV4-2|-|TRBJ2-7|-
TGTGCCAGCAGCCAAGATGCTACGGGGCAGTACTTC
CASSQDATGQYF
>TRBV30|TRBD1|TRBJ2-2|once
TGTGCCTGGAGGGACAGGGGGCAAGGCACCGGGGAGCTGTTTTTT
CAWRDRGQGTGELFF
>TRBV7-9|TRBD1|TRBJ1-4|-
TGTGCCAGCAACCCCGGGACAGTCGAAAAACTGTTTTTT
CASNPGTVEKLFF
>TRBV3-1/TRBV3-2|-|TRBJ2-2|-
TGTGCCAGCAGCCTACAGGGAGCCGGGGAGCTGTTTTTT
CASSLQGAGELFF